This TCR beta chain was captured in a study of vaccination and CD4 T cells after COVID-19. Time point in this sample: late sampling 161 to 241 days after vaccination in a few convalescent patients. Documented treatment: 10-day PBMC culture with coronavirus spike peptide pools or control peptides (ViraFEST assay). Cultured CD4+ T cell DNA underwent sequencing with the Oncomine TCR Beta short-read assay. One entry per CDR3 protein results from TCRdb running MiXCR on the PCR reads. The sample carries about 21,000 distinct CDR3 sequences, around 39% recorded once. Worth noting for this clonotype: Its antigen is unknown.

In germline, CDR1 is SNHLY, CDR2 FYNNEI. J lost 2 bases, V lost 4 bases, and 3 bases had no gene match. This CDR3 has 14 amino acids. The sample in question was CD4+ T cells from blood, cultured in vitro, obtained about 7 months after SARS-CoV-2 vaccination. The clonotype was recovered from a human donor who had recovered from COVID-19. The chain couples TRBV2 to TRBJ2-5; 8 positions agree with TRBD2. The CDR3 bases are TGTGCCAGCAGTGCGGGAGGGCAACAAGAGACCCAGTACTTC. Translation gives CASSAGGQQETQYF.